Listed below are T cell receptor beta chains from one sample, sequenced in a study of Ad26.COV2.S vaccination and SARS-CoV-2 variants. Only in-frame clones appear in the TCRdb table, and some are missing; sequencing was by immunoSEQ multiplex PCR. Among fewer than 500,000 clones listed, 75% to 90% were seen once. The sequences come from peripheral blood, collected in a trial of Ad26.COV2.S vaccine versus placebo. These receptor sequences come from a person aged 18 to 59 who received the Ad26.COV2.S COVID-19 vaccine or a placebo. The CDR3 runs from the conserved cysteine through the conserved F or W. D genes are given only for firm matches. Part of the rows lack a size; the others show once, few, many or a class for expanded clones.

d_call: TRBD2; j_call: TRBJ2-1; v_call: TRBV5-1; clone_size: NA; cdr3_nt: TGCGCCAGCAGCCCTTCCCTAGCGGGGACCTACAATGAGCAGTTCTTC; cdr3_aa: CASSPSLAGTYNEQFF
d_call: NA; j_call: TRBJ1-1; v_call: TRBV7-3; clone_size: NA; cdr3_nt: TGTGCCAGCAGCACCTCCGGGACAAGAAACACTGAAGCTTTCTTT; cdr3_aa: CASSTSGTRNTEAFF
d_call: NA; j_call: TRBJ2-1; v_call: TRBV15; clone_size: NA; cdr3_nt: TGTGCCACCAGCCGAAGAGGAGGGGGATACAATGAGCAGTTCTTC; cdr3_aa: CATSRRGGGYNEQFF
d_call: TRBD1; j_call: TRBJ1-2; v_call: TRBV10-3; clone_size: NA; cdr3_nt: TGTGCCATCAGTAGAAACAGGGGGCGGACTGGCTACACCTTC; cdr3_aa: CAISRNRGRTGYTF
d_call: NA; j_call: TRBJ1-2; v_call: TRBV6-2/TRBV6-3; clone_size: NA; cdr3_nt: TGTGCCAGCAGTTTTCGAATCTATGGCTACACCTTC; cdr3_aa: CASSFRIYGYTF
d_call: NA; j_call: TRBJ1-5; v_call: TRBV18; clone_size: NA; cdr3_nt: TGTGCCAGCTCACCACCGGGAAGAGGGGGTCAGCCCCAGCATTTT; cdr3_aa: CASSPPGRGGQPQHF
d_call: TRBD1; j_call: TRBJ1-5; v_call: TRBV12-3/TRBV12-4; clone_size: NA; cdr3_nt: TGTGCCAGCAGCGGGGACAGTATTCCGCCCCAGCATTTT; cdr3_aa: CASSGDSIPPQHF
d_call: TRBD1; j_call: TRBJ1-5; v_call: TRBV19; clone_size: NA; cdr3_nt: TGTGCCAGTAGTATCGAGGGGGCAGGGTATCAGCCCCAGCATTTT; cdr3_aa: CASSIEGAGYQPQHF
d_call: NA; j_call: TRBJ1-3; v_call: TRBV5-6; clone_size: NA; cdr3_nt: TGTGCCAGCAGCAGACTAGACTGGACTCCTGCTGGAAACACCATATATTTT; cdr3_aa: CASSRLDWTPAGNTIYF
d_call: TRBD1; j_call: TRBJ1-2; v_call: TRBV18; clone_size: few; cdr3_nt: TGTGCCAGCTCACCAGTGGAGGGGGCACAGTATGGCTACACCTTC; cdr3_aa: CASSPVEGAQYGYTF
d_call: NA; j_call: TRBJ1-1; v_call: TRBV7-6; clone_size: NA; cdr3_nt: TGTGCCAGCAGCTTCCAGGATAACACTGAAGCTTTCTTT; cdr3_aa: CASSFQDNTEAFF
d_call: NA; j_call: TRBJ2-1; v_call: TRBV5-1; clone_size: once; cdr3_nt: TGCGCCAGCAGCTTGGTTGGGCATGGTGAGCAGTTCTTC; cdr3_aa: CASSLVGHGEQFF
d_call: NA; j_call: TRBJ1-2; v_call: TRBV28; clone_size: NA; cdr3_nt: TGTGCCAGCAGCTCCATGTGGTATGGCTACACCTTC; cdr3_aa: CASSSMWYGYTF
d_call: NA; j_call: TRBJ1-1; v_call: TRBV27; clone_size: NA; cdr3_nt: TGTGCCAGCAGTTCGGCCGGGGATAACACTGAAGCTTTCTTT; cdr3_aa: CASSSAGDNTEAFF
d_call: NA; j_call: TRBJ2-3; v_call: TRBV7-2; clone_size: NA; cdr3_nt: TGTGCCAGCAGCCCGAACACAGATACGCAGTATTTT; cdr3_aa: CASSPNTDTQYF
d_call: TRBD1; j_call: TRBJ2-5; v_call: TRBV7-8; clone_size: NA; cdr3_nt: TGTGCCAGCAGCTTAGACAGGGGAGAGGAAGAGACCCAGTACTTC; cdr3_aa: CASSLDRGEEETQYF
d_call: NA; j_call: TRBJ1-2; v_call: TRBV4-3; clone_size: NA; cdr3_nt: TGCGCCAGCAGCCAAGGTGAGGGTAACTATGGCTACACCTTC; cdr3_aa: CASSQGEGNYGYTF
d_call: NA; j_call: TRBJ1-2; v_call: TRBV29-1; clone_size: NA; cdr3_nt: TGCAGCGTACGGGACTCTAACTATGGCTACACCTTC; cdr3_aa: CSVRDSNYGYTF
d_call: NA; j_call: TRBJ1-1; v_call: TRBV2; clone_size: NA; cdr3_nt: TGTGCCAGCAGTGAGGAGGTCTGGTCTGAAGCTTTCTTT; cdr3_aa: CASSEEVWSEAFF
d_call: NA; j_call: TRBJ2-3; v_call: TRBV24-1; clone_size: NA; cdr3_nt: TGTGCCACCAGTGATCCCATCCCACAGTCGCCAGGCACAGATACGCAGTATTTT; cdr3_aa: CATSDPIPQSPGTDTQYF
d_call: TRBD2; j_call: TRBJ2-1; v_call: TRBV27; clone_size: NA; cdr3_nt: TGTGCCAGCCGTGACAGAGCGGGGTCCTACAATGAGCAGTTCTTC; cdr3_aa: CASRDRAGSYNEQFF
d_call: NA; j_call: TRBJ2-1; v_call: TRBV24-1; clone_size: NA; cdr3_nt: TGTGCCACCAGTGATCCCAGAGGATCTTACAATGAGCAGTTCTTC; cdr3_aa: CATSDPRGSYNEQFF
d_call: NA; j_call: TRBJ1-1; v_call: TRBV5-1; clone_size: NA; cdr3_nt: TGCGCCAGCAGGGCAGGTATGAACACTGAAGCTTTCTTT; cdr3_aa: CASRAGMNTEAFF